Following are 26 T cell receptor beta chains from one sample sequenced in a study of T cell responses to AZD1222 COVID-19 vaccine. Data came from immunoSEQ multiplex PCR; TCRdb stores just in-frame clones and leaves some out. The table has roughly 180,000 clones, roughly 90% seen once; the top ten hold about 3.5%. Material: peripheral blood, obtained 28 days after the second AZD1222 dose. These receptors originate from an adult who received the AZD1222 COVID-19 vaccine.

This rearrangement joins TRBV10-2 to TRBJ2-2; the match to TRBD1 covers 7 bases. V lost 4 bases to trimming and J lost 2 bases; unmatched junction nucleotides: 4. Per germline, CDR1 WSHSY and CDR2 SAAADI. The CDR3 has 15 residues. The CDR3 is CASSGGTVNTGELFF. The DNA of the CDR3 is TGCGCCAGCAGTGGGGGGACAGTTAACACCGGGGAGCTGTTTTTT.

V gene TRBV12-3 or TRBV12-4 combines with J gene TRBJ1-2; D is unclear. There are 12 residues in the CDR3. V dropped 5 bases and J dropped 8 bases, with 12 bases sitting between them. CDR3 DNA sequence: TGTGCCAGCAGTCCCTACGGGGAAGGCTACACCTTC. It codes for CASSPYGEGYTF.

The chain carries TRBV24-1 and TRBJ2-7; weak D call: TRBD2 (5 bases). V lost 4 bases, J lost 3 bases, and 15 bases lay in between. Germline V gene data show CDR1 as KGHDR and CDR2 as SFDVKD. This CDR3 comprises 15 residues. The CDR3 coding sequence is TGTGCCACCAGTGACCCCCGGGGTCCGGACTACGAGCAGTACTTC. It specifies CATSDPRGPDYEQYF.

Notes on this clone: This sample also contains other DNA sequences that code for the same CDR3. The chain couples TRBV6-2 or TRBV6-3 to TRBJ1-2, with a tentative D call TRBD1 (5 bases). The CDR3 loop spans 15 amino acids. Looked up from germline, CDR1 is MNHEY and CDR2 is SVGEGT. V dropped 0 bases and J dropped 5 bases, with 13 bases sitting between them. CDR3 region: CASSYSKGQGYGYTF. Here the CDR3 DNA reads TGTGCCAGCAGTTACTCGAAGGGGCAAGGTTATGGCTACACCTTC.

The chain recombines TRBV28 with TRBJ1-1, with 8 bases lining up with TRBD1. The junction had 13 bases not matched to a gene; V was cut back by 3 bases and J by 7 bases. This CDR3 contains 16 residues. Germline V gives CDR1 MDHEN, CDR2 SYDVKM. The CDR3 sequence is CASSLGAIQGAGEAFF. The CDR3 coding sequence is TGTGCCAGCAGTTTGGGCGCCATTCAGGGGGCTGGTGAAGCTTTCTTT.

J is TRBJ1-5 and V is TRBV9, with D tentatively TRBD1 (6 bases). The V and J ends lost 5 bases and 1 base respectively, with 13 bases between them. This CDR3 has 15 residues. In germline, CDR1 is SGDLS, CDR2 YYNGEE. The DNA for the CDR3 is TGTGCCAGCAGTCAAGAGGGGGTCAGCAATCAGCCCCAGCATTTT. Amino acid sequence: CASSQEGVSNQPQHF.

Only one count was recorded for this clone. This rearrangement joins TRBV7-9 to TRBJ2-3, with D possibly being TRBD2 (6 bases). Germline lookup yields CDR1 SEHNR and CDR2 FQNEAQ (reference sequence). The CDR3 has 16 residues. With 5 bases removed from V and 0 bases from J, the gap between germline ends came to 15 bases. The CDR3 DNA is TGTGCCAGCAGCGCCGGGACTGGATCTAGCACAGATACGCAGTATTTT. Its translation is CASSAGTGSSTDTQYF.

The count of this clone is one. This chain joins TRBV27 and TRBJ1-6; D might be TRBD1 (5 bases). The germline V gene encodes CDR1 MNHEY and CDR2 SMNVEV (reference sequence). The CDR3 loop spans 17 amino acids. Trimming stripped 1 base from V and 0 bases from J, with 10 bases between. In DNA, the CDR3 is TGTGCCAGCAGTTTATGGGGCACGAGCTCCTATAATTCACCCCTCCACTTT. Translation gives CASSLWGTSSYNSPLHF.

This rearrangement joins TRBV28 to TRBJ1-2, with TRBD1 matching over 8 bases. V was pared by 3 bases and J by 3 bases, with 6 bases of the junction left unmatched. In germline, CDR1 is MDHEN, CDR2 SYDVKM. The CDR3 sequence is 15 residues long. The DNA for the CDR3 is TGTGCCAGCAGTTTCCCGACAGGGGTGGACTATGGCTACACCTTC. It is translated as CASSFPTGVDYGYTF.

The chain is built from TRBV11-2 and TRBJ2-3; TRBD2 matches 12 bases. Losses at the gene ends were 5 bases for V and 4 bases for J; bases not matched to a gene: 4. In germline, CDR1 is SGHAT, CDR2 FQNNGV. CDR3 length: 15 amino acids. DNA of the CDR3: TGTGCCAGCAGCCGACTAGCGGGAGTGGCAGATACGCAGTATTTT. Translated: CASSRLAGVADTQYF.

The V call is TRBV7-3, the J call TRBJ1-1, with D hard to call. The CDR3 has 13 residues. Germline assignment: CDR1 SGHTA and CDR2 FQGTGA. Trimming stripped 3 bases from V and 3 bases from J, with 8 bases between. CDR3 protein: CASSLTFDTEAFF. CDR3 DNA: TGTGCCAGCAGCTTGACATTTGACACTGAAGCTTTCTTT.

The rearrangement links TRBV28 to TRBJ1-1; the D gene is possibly TRBD1 (5 bases). Trimming removed 7 bases from V and 1 base from J, with 10 bases in between. Germline V gene sequence: CDR1 MDHEN, CDR2 SYDVKM. The CDR3 covers 13 residues. CDR3 nucleotide sequence: TGTGCCAGCATGGGCAGGGCGAACACTGAAGCTTTCTTT. Its protein is CASMGRANTEAFF.

This chain joins TRBV7-2 and TRBJ2-6; TRBD1 matches at 9 bases. Trimming at V came to 5 bases and at J to 4 bases, leaving 3 bases not matched to a gene. The CDR3 is 15 amino acids. Germline V gene lookup returns CDR1 SGHTA and CDR2 FQGNSA. The CDR3 coding sequence is TGTGCCAGCAGCAACAGGGGGCCCGGGGCCAACGTCCTGACTTTC. Translated: CASSNRGPGANVLTF.

The chain has TRBV5-1 and TRBJ2-1; tentative D call: TRBD2 (5 bases). The CDR3 runs 16 residues. Between the trimmed V and J ends, which lost 0 bases and 4 bases, there was a span of 14 bases. CDR1 is SGHRS, CDR2 YFSETQ, per germline. CDR3 sequence reads: CASSLVALEGYNEQFF. CDR3 sequence (DNA): TGCGCCAGCAGCTTGGTAGCACTAGAAGGTTACAATGAGCAGTTCTTC.

This chain connects TRBV28 to TRBJ2-7, with 7 bases lining up with TRBD2. The CDR3 spans 14 residues. The V gene end was trimmed by 7 bases and the J gene end by 2 bases; junction bases not matched to a gene: 8. CDR1 and CDR2 (germline): MDHEN, SYDVKM. Written as DNA, the CDR3 is TGTGCCAGCACCCCCGTGGGGGGGGCCTACGAGCAGTACTTC. Translation gives CASTPVGGAYEQYF.

The sample holds many counts of this clone. This chain joins TRBV28 and TRBJ2-6, with 8 positions matching TRBD1. V shed 3 bases, J shed 4 bases, and the junction held 8 bases outside the gene matches. The V gene's germline CDR1 is MDHEN and CDR2 SYDVKM. The length of the CDR3 is 17 residues. The chain's CDR3 is CASSLRQGAGGANVLTF. CDR3 in DNA: TGTGCCAGCAGTTTGCGGCAGGGGGCAGGAGGGGCCAACGTCCTGACTTTC.

J is TRBJ2-7 and V is TRBV7-9, with TRBD2 identical over 12 bases. CDR3 length equals 14 residues. Germline V gives CDR1 SEHNR, CDR2 FQNEAQ (reference sequence). Trimming took 5 bases from V and 3 from J; bases not matched to a gene: 2. CDR3 residues: CASSLTSGSYEQYF. The CDR3 DNA reads TGTGCCAGCAGCCTGACTAGCGGGAGCTACGAGCAGTACTTC.

The V gene is TRBV6-2 or TRBV6-3, the J gene TRBJ1-1; D uncertain. The germline V gene encodes CDR1 MNHEY and CDR2 SVGEGT. Between the trimmed V and J ends, which lost 6 bases and 1 base, there was a span of 12 bases. The CDR3 length is 14 residues. The CDR3 is CASSPLFRNTEAFF. The CDR3 DNA follows: TGTGCCAGCAGCCCCTTATTTAGGAACACTGAAGCTTTCTTT.

V is TRBV3-1 (or the pseudogene TRBV3-2) and J is TRBJ1-1; D is uncertain. V lost 4 bases and J 4 bases, leaving 10 bases between the germline ends. CDR3 size: 13 residues. Germline V gene sequence: CDR1 LGHDT, CDR2 YNNKEL (reference sequence). CDR3 in amino acids: CASSLFPGTEAFF. The CDR3 region has the DNA TGTGCCAGCAGCCTCTTTCCGGGCACTGAAGCTTTCTTT.

This chain connects TRBV4-1 to TRBJ2-2; a possible D gene is TRBD2 (5 bases). Between the trimmed V and J ends, which lost 4 bases and 8 bases, there was a span of 14 bases. From germline, CDR1 is MGHRA and CDR2 YSYEKL. This CDR3 comprises 14 residues. The CDR3 nucleotides read TGCGCCAGCAGCCTTTTTCCGTGGGAGGGGGAGCTGTTTTTT. Translated, it gives CASSLFPWEGELFF.

The chain has TRBV11-2 and TRBJ1-4, with 7 bases that match TRBD1. The V segment lost 0 bases and the J segment 6 bases; nucleotides outside the gene matches: 4. The CDR3 runs to 15 residues. From germline, CDR1 is SGHAT and CDR2 FQNNGV. CDR3 sequence: CASSLDGGGYEKLFF. CDR3 sequence (DNA): TGTGCCAGCAGCTTAGATGGAGGGGGCTATGAAAAACTGTTTTTT.

V is TRBV7-8 and J is TRBJ2-5; 10 nucleotides align to TRBD2. Trimming cost V 6 bases and J 6 bases; bases outside gene matches: 7. This CDR3 contains 14 residues. Germline CDR1 and CDR2: SGHVS and FQNEAQ. CDR3 in amino acids: CASSPGTSVQTQYF. The CDR3 DNA is TGTGCCAGCAGTCCCGGGACTAGCGTTCAGACCCAGTACTTC.

V usage is TRBV24-1 and J usage is TRBJ1-2, with 7 nucleotides matching TRBD1. Germline trimming cut 4 bases from V and 3 bases from J; bases unmatched to any gene: 1. CDR3 size: 13 residues. CDR1 and CDR2 (germline): KGHDR, SFDVKD. CDR3 DNA: TGTGCCACCAGTGAAGGGGGCGACTATGGCTACACCTTC. It is translated as CATSEGGDYGYTF.

J is TRBJ2-1 and V is TRBV7-8, with TRBD2 identical over 9 bases. V lost 5 bases, J lost 1 base, and 12 bases stayed unmatched. The CDR3 extends over 18 amino acids. The germline V gene has CDR1 SGHVS and CDR2 FQNEAQ. The CDR3 DNA sequence: TGTGCCAGCAGCCCCAGCGGGGGGAGTAGAGCATCCTACAATGAGCAGTTCTTC. As protein: CASSPSGGSRASYNEQFF.

The CDR3 region has the DNA TGTGCCAGCAGCTTAACGGGACAGGGTGGAAACACCATATATTTT. Translated, it gives CASSLTGQGGNTIYF. The chain joins TRBV5-4 to TRBJ1-3; 9 nucleotides agree with TRBD1. CDR1 SGHNT and CDR2 YYREEE come from the germline V gene (reference sequence). The CDR3 covers 15 residues. The trim removed 2 bases at V and 3 bases at J, leaving 3 bases unmatched.

V and J are TRBV12-3 or TRBV12-4 and TRBJ1-1; D uncertain. The V end lost 5 bases, the J end lost 1 base, and 2 bases lay between the germline ends. The CDR3 length is 11 residues. Here the CDR3 DNA reads TGTGCCAGCAGTAAGAACACTGAAGCTTTCTTT. Translating it yields CASSKNTEAFF.